What follows are 19 T cell receptor beta chains derived from one specimen sequenced in a study of cytotoxic CD8 clonotypes in ibrutinib-treated CLL (dated by TCRdb to 2020 to 2023). Libraries came from the immunoSEQ multiplex PCR assay. In its TCRdb copy, this immuneACCESS table keeps in-frame sequences only and misses some clones. Where compared with another copy, unresolved V genes explain less than half of these, and the others have no known cause. The sample data list more than 150,000 clones, and approximately 72% of these were observed just once. The biggest ten clones account for around an eighth of the sample. The sample's time point label is to be understood as: roughly 2 years on ibrutinib. This sample comprised PBMCs, obtained after 24 months of ibrutinib treatment. These receptors all come from a human donor with chronic lymphocytic leukemia.

The chain links TRBV12-5 to TRBJ1-4; D not resolved. The CDR3 has 14 amino acids. The germline V gene has CDR1 LGHNT and CDR2 FRNRAP. The V gene lost 5 bases and the J gene lost 0 bases, with 7 bases spanning the gap. CDR3 region: CASGPSATNEKLFF. In DNA, the CDR3 is TGTGCTAGTGGTCCCTCCGCAACTAATGAAAAACTGTTTTTT.

CDR3: CASSSLGLASFEQYF. CDR3 nucleotides: TGTGCCAGCAGCTCGCTGGGACTAGCATCTTTCGAGCAGTACTTC. The J gene is TRBJ2-7, the V gene TRBV11-3; 9 nucleotides align to TRBD2. CDR1 is SGHNT and CDR2 is YENEEA in the germline V gene. The CDR3 has 15 residues. V lost 4 bases and J lost 6; bases outside the gene matches: 10.

This clone was counted a few times. The chain couples TRBV6-5 to TRBJ1-1; D is uncertain. CDR1 is MNHEY and CDR2 is SVGAGI in the germline V gene. Trimming pared 0 bases from V and 1 base from J, leaving 6 bases between. The CDR3 length is 14 residues. The DNA of the CDR3 is TGTGCCAGCAGTTACTCGGTGGAGAACACTGAAGCTTTCTTT. Translation gives CASSYSVENTEAFF.

V and J are TRBV4-3 and TRBJ2-2, with a weak D call TRBD1 (6 bases). The germline gives CDR1 LGHNA, CDR2 YSLEER. This CDR3 has 14 amino acids. Trimming took off 5 bases at V and 1 base at J, with 8 bases between the two ends. CDR3 protein: CASSRQENTGELFF. The CDR3 DNA sequence: TGCGCCAGCAGCAGACAGGAGAACACCGGGGAGCTGTTTTTT.

The chain joins TRBV6-5 to TRBJ2-7; TRBD1 might be the D (6 bases). V was clipped by 4 bases and J by 0 bases, with 16 bases between them. The CDR3 extends over 16 amino acids. Germline V gene sequence: CDR1 MNHEY, CDR2 SVGAGI. For the CDR3, the DNA is TGTGCCAGCAGTTCCCTGGGGCAGGGGAACTCCTACGAGCAGTACTTC. Its translation: CASSSLGQGNSYEQYF.

This clone has a handful of counts. The chain links TRBV18 to TRBJ2-2; tentative D call: TRBD1 (6 bases). Germline CDR1 reads KGHSH; CDR2 reads LQKENI. The CDR3 covers 14 residues. Trimming stripped 6 bases from V and 8 bases from J, with 16 bases between. The CDR3 DNA reads TGTGCCAGCTCTCCAGGACAGTATAGAGGGGAGCTGTTTTTT. Protein product: CASSPGQYRGELFF.

This rearrangement joins TRBV9 to TRBJ2-7; TRBD2 matches at 8 bases. The V gene's germline CDR1 is SGDLS and CDR2 YYNGEE. The CDR3 is 15 amino acids. Trimming took 0 bases from V and 4 from J; bases not matched to a gene: 6. In DNA, the CDR3 is TGTGCCAGCAGCGTAGGAGCGGGAGCTTTGTACGAGCAGTACTTC. This gives the protein CASSVGAGALYEQYF.

V gene TRBV6-5 combines with J gene TRBJ1-3; tentative D call: TRBD1 (5 bases). CDR1 is MNHEY and CDR2 is SVGAGI in the germline V gene. Trimming removed 5 bases at V and 9 bases at J, with 17 bases between. This CDR3 contains 14 residues. The CDR3 DNA reads as TGTGCCAGCAGTATCCGGGACGGCTACAGCACCATATATTTT. Translation gives CASSIRDGYSTIYF.

This chain connects TRBV5-1 to TRBJ1-5; D remains ambiguous. The length of the CDR3 is 15 residues. Germline values: CDR1 SGHRS, CDR2 YFSETQ. Between the trimmed V and J ends, which lost 0 bases and 6 bases, there was a span of 13 bases. The CDR3 DNA reads TGCGCCAGCAGCTTGGAAGGCCGGGCGAGTCAGCCCCAGCATTTT. Translating gives CASSLEGRASQPQHF.

The chain links TRBV9 to TRBJ1-2; D may be TRBD1 (5 bases). The CDR3 length is 14 residues. V was clipped by 0 bases and J by 8 bases, with 14 bases between them. Germline CDR1 reads SGDLS; CDR2 reads YYNGEE. CDR3: CASSVDEGRGGYTF. The CDR3 bases are TGTGCCAGCAGCGTAGATGAGGGGCGCGGGGGCTACACCTTC.

The gene calls are TRBV20-1 and TRBJ1-5, with D unresolved. Between the trimmed V and J ends, which lost 8 bases and 8 bases, there was a span of 13 bases. The CDR3 has 11 residues. The germline gives CDR1 DFQATT, CDR2 SNEGSKA (reference sequence). This chain's CDR3 is CSPLVREPQHF. Here the CDR3 DNA reads TGCAGTCCCCTGGTTCGGGAGCCCCAGCATTTT.

The V call is TRBV28, the J call TRBJ1-1; D is unclear. The germline V and J ends were trimmed by 4 bases and 6 bases, with 15 bases remaining between them. Germline CDR1 MDHEN, CDR2 SYDVKM. CDR3 size: 14 residues. The CDR3 DNA sequence: TGTGCCAGCAGTTCCCATCCAGAGTTCCCTGAAGCTTTCTTT. It specifies CASSSHPEFPEAFF.

This chain uses TRBV9 with TRBJ2-7, with D perhaps given as TRBD1 or TRBD2 (5 bases each). The CDR3 is made up of 13 amino acids. V lost 1 base, J lost 6 bases, and 11 bases lay in between. Germline CDR1 is SGDLS and CDR2 is YYNGEE. The CDR3 loop reads CASSVRGGFEQYF. CDR3 DNA: TGTGCCAGCAGCGTAAGGGGCGGGTTCGAGCAGTACTTC.

This chain joins TRBV7-2 and TRBJ2-7; 7 positions match TRBD1. V dropped 1 base and J dropped 6; count of bases not matched to a gene: 3. This CDR3 comprises 13 residues. CDR1 is SGHTA and CDR2 is FQGNSA in the germline V gene. The CDR3: CASSLDRGSEQYF. CDR3 sequence (DNA): TGTGCCAGCAGCTTAGACAGGGGCAGCGAGCAGTACTTC.

This sequence joins TRBV2 and TRBJ1-5, with D perhaps TRBD1 (5 bases). V gave up 8 bases and J gave up 5 bases, with 13 bases separating them. In germline, CDR1 is SNHLY, CDR2 FYNNEI. The CDR3 has 13 residues. The CDR3 protein is CASGGRGDQPQHF. The CDR3 nucleotides are TGTGCCAGCGGGGGACGGGGAGATCAGCCCCAGCATTTT.

The chain links TRBV6-5 to TRBJ1-2; the match to TRBD1 covers 8 bases. The ends lost 5 bases at V and 4 bases at J; junction bases unmatched: 3. CDR3 size: 13 residues. The germline V gene has CDR1 MNHEY and CDR2 SVGAGI. The CDR3: CASSPGQAYGYTF. The CDR3 nucleotides are TGTGCCAGCAGTCCGGGACAGGCCTATGGCTACACCTTC.

This CDR3 is CASSYSGDGQPQHF. The CDR3 DNA sequence: TGTGCCAGCAGTTACAGCGGGGACGGTCAGCCCCAGCATTTT. V usage is TRBV6-5 and J usage is TRBJ1-5; a possible D gene is TRBD1 (5 bases). Germline assignment: CDR1 MNHEY and CDR2 SVGAGI. The CDR3 is 14 residues long. The V gene lost 2 bases and the J gene lost 6 bases, with 11 bases spanning the gap.

The chain has TRBV18 and TRBJ1-2; a possible D gene is TRBD1 (5 bases). V was shortened by 6 bases and J by 6 bases, with 8 bases between the two germline ends. Germline V gene lookup returns CDR1 KGHSH and CDR2 LQKENI. This CDR3 region has 11 residues. CDR3 region: CASSQGDGYTF. The CDR3 DNA reads TGTGCCAGCTCCCAAGGGGATGGCTACACCTTC. Drawing the rest from reference TRBV18 and TRBJ1-2, the complete variable domain is NAGVMQNPRHLVRRRGQEARLRCSPMKGHSHVYWYRQLPEEGLKFMVYLQKENIIDESGMPKERFSAEFPKEGPSILRIQQVVRGDSAAYFCASSQGDGYTFGSGTRLTVV.

The chain links TRBV5-1 to TRBJ2-3; 9 positions match TRBD2. The CDR3 is 15 amino acids. CDR1 SGHRS and CDR2 YFSETQ come from the germline V gene. Trimming removed 4 bases from V and 4 bases from J; junction bases left unmatched: 7. The CDR3, as DNA: TGCGCCAGCAGCCCAGGGACTAGCTCGGCAGATACGCAGTATTTT. Translating gives CASSPGTSSADTQYF.